These 26 T cell receptor beta chains share one sample of origin, sequenced in a study of T cell responses to AZD1222 COVID-19 vaccine. Assay used: immunoSEQ multiplex PCR; TCRdb lists only in-frame clones, some missing. The sample holds about 170,000 clones, 70% to 90% seen once. Sample: peripheral blood, taken 28 days after the second AZD1222 dose. These receptor sequences come from an adult who received the AZD1222 COVID-19 vaccine.

This sequence joins TRBV6-1 and TRBJ2-7; D gene uncertain. The CDR3 runs 13 residues. The V and J ends lost 1 base and 3 bases respectively, with 7 bases between them. Germline CDR1 and CDR2: MNHNS and SASEGT. The CDR3 reads CASSEVGSYEQYF. In DNA, the CDR3 is TGTGCCAGCAGTGAAGTTGGCAGCTACGAGCAGTACTTC.

The V call is TRBV19, the J call TRBJ1-1; D is uncertain. Between the trimmed V and J ends, which lost 3 bases and 4 bases, there was a span of 15 bases. Germline CDR1 reads LNHDA; CDR2 reads SQIVND (reference sequence). This CDR3 contains 15 residues. This chain's CDR3 is CASSMVRVGGTEAFF. The DNA for the CDR3 is TGTGCCAGTAGTATGGTGAGGGTTGGTGGCACTGAAGCTTTCTTT. Using reference TRBV19 and TRBJ1-1 for the parts outside the CDR3, the full variable domain is DGGITQSPKYLFRKEGQNVTLSCEQNLNHDAMYWYRQDPGQGLRLIYYSQIVNDFQKGDIAEGYSVSREKKESFPLTVTSAQKNPTAFYLCASSMVRVGGTEAFFGQGTRLTVV.

The chain joins TRBV19 to TRBJ2-5; D remains ambiguous. Germline CDR1 LNHDA, CDR2 SQIVND (reference sequence). V was trimmed by 3 bases and J by 0 bases, leaving 14 bases between them. The CDR3 covers 16 residues. This CDR3 reads CASSIRTEDYQETQYF. CDR3 nucleotides: TGTGCCAGTAGTATTCGTACAGAAGACTACCAAGAGACCCAGTACTTC.

CDR3 amino acids: CASSPEQGATGELFF. CDR3 coding DNA: TGTGCCAGCTCACCAGAGCAGGGGGCCACCGGGGAGCTGTTTTTT. This chain links TRBV18 with TRBJ2-2; 8 bases are a match to TRBD1. J gave up 4 bases and V 2 bases, and 3 bases lay outside the gene matches. This CDR3 has 15 amino acids. CDR1 is KGHSH and CDR2 is LQKENI in the germline V gene.

V and J are TRBV6-6 and TRBJ1-1; 7 bases agree with TRBD1. Germline V lookup: CDR1 MNHNY, CDR2 SVGAGI (reference sequence). Trimming cost V 5 bases and J 6 bases; bases outside gene matches: 12. The CDR3 is made up of 15 amino acids. The CDR3 sequence is CASSRSPNRGAEAFF. CDR3 bases: TGTGCCAGCAGTCGATCTCCCAACAGGGGCGCTGAAGCTTTCTTT.

The V gene is TRBV25-1, the J gene TRBJ1-2; the D is unclear. The CDR3 is 10 amino acids. The V gene's germline CDR1 is MGHDK and CDR2 SYGVNS. V dropped 10 bases and J dropped 8 bases, with 11 bases sitting between them. The CDR3 DNA follows: TGTGCCACCAATTTCCGGGGCTACACCTTC. Protein sequence: CATNFRGYTF.

The gene calls are TRBV7-6 and TRBJ1-1; a weak D match, TRBD1 (5 bases). The V end lost 2 bases, the J end lost 4 bases, and 11 bases lay between the germline ends. The CDR3 has 14 amino acids. Per germline, CDR1 SGHVS and CDR2 FNYEAQ. CDR3 region: CASSLRSGGTEAFF. The CDR3 nucleotides read TGTGCCAGCAGCTTAAGGTCCGGGGGCACTGAAGCTTTCTTT.

The CDR3 loop reads CASRPSYTTSGNTIYF. CDR3 coding DNA: TGTGCCAGTAGGCCATCTTATACCACCTCTGGAAACACCATATATTTT. J is TRBJ1-3 and V is TRBV19; D is ambiguous. The CDR3 runs to 16 residues. Germline loops: CDR1 LNHDA, CDR2 SQIVND (reference sequence). V was pared by 6 bases and J by 0 bases, with 15 bases between.

The chain recombines TRBV27 with TRBJ1-1, with 8 nucleotides matching TRBD1. Germline V CDR1 and CDR2: MNHEY, SMNVEV (reference sequence). CDR3 size: 12 residues. Trimming removed 4 bases from V and 8 bases from J; junction bases left unmatched: 3. The CDR3 DNA reads as TGTGCCAGCAGTTCCCGGGACAGGGAAGCTTTCTTT. Translation gives CASSSRDREAFF.

This chain uses TRBV5-4 with TRBJ2-7; the D call may be TRBD1 or TRBD2 (5 bases each). The CDR3 has 14 amino acids. The germline gives CDR1 SGHNT, CDR2 YYREEE (reference sequence). V shed 4 bases and J shed 5 bases, with 16 bases lying between them. This CDR3 is CASSAGGGRNEQYF. The CDR3 DNA sequence: TGTGCCAGCAGCGCGGGTGGGGGACGGAACGAGCAGTACTTC.

The V gene is TRBV7-2, the J gene TRBJ1-2; D perhaps matches TRBD1 (6 bases). Trimming removed 5 bases at V and 4 bases at J, with 11 bases between. The CDR3 covers 13 residues. From germline, CDR1 is SGHTA and CDR2 FQGNSA. The CDR3 sequence: CASSTQGRYGYTF. CDR3 in DNA: TGTGCCAGCAGCACACAGGGTCGCTATGGCTACACCTTC.

The chain uses TRBV7-8 and TRBJ2-1; 7 bases map to TRBD2. The ends lost 5 bases at V and 7 bases at J; junction bases unmatched: 14. Germline CDR1 SGHVS, CDR2 FQNEAQ. The CDR3 covers 16 residues. As DNA, the CDR3 is TGTGCCAGCAGCCCGCGACTAGCCTCTCGAGAAAATGAGCAGTTCTTC. Translating it yields CASSPRLASRENEQFF. The variable domain in full, completed from reference TRBV7-8 and TRBJ2-1, reads GAGVSQSPRYKVAKRGQDVALRCDPISGHVSLFWYQQALGQGPEFLTYFQNEAQLDKSGLPSDRFFAERPEGSVSTLKIQRTQQEDSAVYLCASSPRLASRENEQFFGPGTRLTVL.

The J gene is TRBJ1-5, the V gene TRBV19; TRBD1 might be the D (5 bases). The CDR3 spans 16 residues. Germline V gives CDR1 LNHDA, CDR2 SQIVND (reference sequence). The germline V and J ends were trimmed by 1 base and 3 bases, with 13 bases remaining between them. The CDR3, as DNA: TGTGCCAGTAGTATAGCCCCGGGCAGGGTCAATCAGCCCCAGCATTTT. Its protein product is CASSIAPGRVNQPQHF.

About this clone itself: Other DNA sequences in this specimen translate into the identical CDR3. The chain combines TRBV7-9 with TRBJ1-1, with D possibly matching TRBD1 (5 bases). Germline-derived CDR1 and CDR2 are SEHNR and FQNEAQ (reference sequence). This CDR3 is 14 amino acids long. The V end was cut by 1 base, the J end by 5 bases, with 11 bases between. CDR3 loop: CASSLDLGGTEAFF. DNA of the CDR3: TGTGCCAGCAGCTTAGATTTGGGGGGGACTGAAGCTTTCTTT.

V and J are TRBV5-8 and TRBJ2-7, with D unresolved. The CDR3 has 12 residues. The germline V and J ends were trimmed by 4 bases and 5 bases, with 10 bases remaining between them. CDR1 is SGHTS and CDR2 is YDEGEE in the germline V gene. This CDR3 is CASSPQSDEQYF. DNA of the CDR3: TGTGCCAGCAGCCCTCAATCCGACGAGCAGTACTTC.

The V and J genes are TRBV6-5 and TRBJ1-5; D is uncertain. The germline gives CDR1 MNHEY, CDR2 SVGAGI. The CDR3 is 13 residues long. The V gene lost 2 bases and the J gene lost 3 bases, with 5 bases spanning the gap. The CDR3 coding sequence is TGTGCCAGCAGTTACAGGGACAATCAGCCCCAGCATTTT. It translates to CASSYRDNQPQHF.

V is TRBV7-6 and J is TRBJ1-3, with unresolved D. V dropped 1 base and J dropped 0 bases, with 7 bases sitting between them. Germline V gene sequence: CDR1 SGHVS, CDR2 FNYEAQ. The CDR3 is 15 amino acids. The CDR3 DNA is TGTGCCAGCAGCTTAGGGGCAGTCTCTGGAAACACCATATATTTT. Translated: CASSLGAVSGNTIYF.

The chain is built from TRBV23-1 and TRBJ2-5; D remains unclear. TRBV23-1 is sorted into the ORF group, with uncertain function. The CDR3 consists of 13 residues. Trimming took 3 bases from V and 2 from J, leaving 7 bases between them. This chain's CDR3 is CASSHGYQETQYF. The CDR3 DNA is TGCGCCAGCAGTCACGGCTATCAAGAGACCCAGTACTTC.

In its sample, this clone was seen a few times. The chain joins TRBV29-1 to TRBJ1-4, with D perhaps matching TRBD1 (5 bases). V was pared by 3 bases and J by 6 bases, with 11 bases between. There are 13 residues in the CDR3. In germline, CDR1 is SQVTM, CDR2 ANQGSEA. In DNA form, the CDR3 reads TGCAGCGTTGATACAGGCCCCGATGAAAAACTGTTTTTT. It specifies CSVDTGPDEKLFF.

This rearrangement joins TRBV24-1 to TRBJ1-2; 7 nucleotides match TRBD1. J gave up 2 bases and V 6 bases, and 2 bases lay outside the gene matches. Germline CDR1 and CDR2: KGHDR and SFDVKD. CDR3 length equals 13 residues. CDR3 bases: TGTGCCACCAGTCAGGGGGGAAACTATGGCTACACCTTC. This translates into CATSQGGNYGYTF.

The V call is TRBV2, the J call TRBJ1-1; no clear D gene. In germline, CDR1 is SNHLY, CDR2 FYNNEI. V was shortened by 2 bases and J by 1 base, with 11 bases between the two germline ends. This CDR3 spans 15 amino acids. CDR3 amino acids: CASSESRASNTEAFF. The CDR3 coding sequence is TGTGCCAGCAGTGAATCGCGGGCTTCGAACACTGAAGCTTTCTTT.

This clone occurred once. The J gene is TRBJ1-6, the V gene TRBV19, with TRBD1 matching 9 bases. The CDR3 extends over 14 amino acids. Germline CDR1 and CDR2: LNHDA and SQIVND (reference sequence). Losses at the gene ends were 6 bases for V and 5 bases for J; bases not matched to a gene: 2. CDR3 protein: CASRRDRDNSPLHF. The CDR3 nucleotides read TGTGCCAGTAGAAGGGACAGGGATAATTCACCCCTCCACTTT. Drawing the rest from reference TRBV19 and TRBJ1-6, the complete variable domain is DGGITQSPKYLFRKEGQNVTLSCEQNLNHDAMYWYRQDPGQGLRLIYYSQIVNDFQKGDIAEGYSVSREKKESFPLTVTSAQKNPTAFYLCASRRDRDNSPLHFGNGTRLTVT.

The table lists this clone with a count of one. The chain links TRBV5-6 to TRBJ1-5; a possible D gene is TRBD1 (5 bases). CDR3 length: 16 amino acids. Germline V CDR1 and CDR2: SGHDT, YYEEEE. V was cut by 3 bases and J by 4 bases, with 17 bases left in between. CDR3 residues: CASSSWWQGMNQPQHF. In nucleotides, the CDR3 is TGTGCCAGCAGCTCCTGGTGGCAGGGCATGAATCAGCCCCAGCATTTT.

This chain joins TRBV30 and TRBJ2-7; D unclear. Per germline, CDR1 GTSNPN and CDR2 SVGIG (reference sequence). Trimming pared 0 bases from V and 6 bases from J, leaving 6 bases between. CDR3 length: 11 residues. The CDR3 protein is CAWSVSPEQYF. In DNA, the CDR3 is TGTGCCTGGAGTGTCTCTCCCGAGCAGTACTTC. Full variable domain (outside the CDR3, taken from reference TRBV30 and TRBJ2-7): SQTIHQWPATLVQPVGSPLSLECTVEGTSNPNLYWYRQAAGRGLQLLFYSVGIGQISSEVPQNLSASRPQDRQFILSSKKLLLSDSGFYLCAWSVSPEQYFGPGTRLTVT.

The chain is built from TRBV7-6 and TRBJ2-2, with D maybe TRBD1 (6 bases). CDR1 is SGHVS and CDR2 is FNYEAQ in the germline V gene. This CDR3 comprises 15 residues. V lost 2 bases and J 2 bases, leaving 9 bases between the germline ends. CDR3 in amino acids: CASSLRDINTGELFF. CDR3 in DNA: TGTGCCAGCAGCTTACGGGACATTAACACCGGGGAGCTGTTTTTT.

The chain is built from TRBV12-5 and TRBJ1-1; maybe TRBD1 (6 bases). The germline gives CDR1 LGHNT, CDR2 FRNRAP. The CDR3 is made up of 16 amino acids. Between the trimmed V and J ends, which lost 5 bases and 1 base, there was a span of 17 bases. CDR3 in amino acids: CASGVPQGERNTEAFF. The CDR3 nucleotides are TGTGCTAGTGGTGTACCACAGGGCGAAAGGAACACTGAAGCTTTCTTT.